The 8 T cell receptor beta chains given below trace back to one sample, sequenced in a study of T cells in Graves' hyperthyroidism and ophthalmopathy. There were TCR beta CDR3 regions amplified from RNA transcripts. Using the HTBI primer set, a first-round RT-PCR was run on the TCR CDR3. Using its own MiXCR run on the multiplex PCR reads, TCRdb lists one record per CDR3 protein. The top ten hold approximately 8.4% of the sample, which has 550,000 to 800,000 distinct CDR3 sequences, around 15% seen once. Sequenced: blood. These TCRs come from a man younger than 35 with Graves' hyperthyroidism.

This clonotype showed up just a few times. The gene calls are TRBV2 and TRBJ2-1; D ambiguous. Germline loops: CDR1 SNHLY, CDR2 FYNNEI. The V end lost 3 bases, the J end lost 0 bases, and 6 bases lay between the germline ends. The CDR3 is 14 residues long. In DNA, the CDR3 is TGTGCCAGCAGTGAGGACCTCTCCTACAATGAGCAGTTCTTC. Its protein is CASSEDLSYNEQFF.

Details on this clonotype: This may come from a read error, since a much larger clone is one base off. This chain uses TRBV20-1 with TRBJ2-7, with 12 bases identical to TRBD2. CDR3 length: 12 amino acids. V was pared by 6 bases and J by 6 bases, with 3 bases of the junction left unmatched. Germline lookup yields CDR1 DFQATT and CDR2 SNEGSKA (reference sequence). CDR3 in DNA: TGCAGTGCAGAGGGACTAGCGGGCGAGCAGTACTTC. Its protein product is CSAEGLAGEQYF.

The V and J genes are TRBV7-2 and TRBJ2-5; D not certain. Germline V CDR1 and CDR2: SGHTA, FQGNSA. This CDR3 spans 13 amino acids. The V and J ends lost 4 bases and 1 base respectively, with 7 bases between them. Written as DNA, the CDR3 is TGTGCCAGCAGCTCTACCTTCCAAGAGACCCAGTACTTC. This sequence encodes CASSSTFQETQYF.

This clonotype was seen at least ten times. The chain employs TRBV2 and TRBJ2-1; possible D gene TRBD2, 6 bases. The CDR3 loop spans 12 amino acids. The germline gives CDR1 SNHLY, CDR2 FYNNEI. Trimming left V 8 bases short and J 4 bases short, with 9 bases between. The CDR3 nucleotides are TGTGCCAGCGGACTAAATTACAATGAGCAGTTCTTC. It translates to CASGLNYNEQFF.

This chain connects TRBV10-3 to TRBJ1-1; D perhaps matches TRBD1 (5 bases). The germline CDR1 and CDR2 sequences are ENHRY and SYGVKD. The V end lost 11 bases, the J end lost 0 bases, and 13 bases lay between the germline ends. CDR3 size: 13 residues. DNA for the CDR3: TGTGCCGTCGGGGCGTCCATGAACACTGAAGCTTTCTTT. Translating gives CAVGASMNTEAFF.

The chain couples TRBV7-9 to TRBJ2-2; 9 bases agree with TRBD1. CDR1 SEHNR and CDR2 FQNEAQ come from the germline V gene (reference sequence). Trimming removed 4 bases from V and 4 bases from J; junction bases left unmatched: 7. The CDR3 is made up of 16 amino acids. CDR3 amino acids: CASSSQGASGTGELFF. DNA of the CDR3: TGTGCCAGCAGCTCACAGGGGGCGTCGGGCACCGGGGAGCTGTTTTTT. Complete variable domain (other parts from reference TRBV7-9 and TRBJ2-2): DTGVSQNPRHKITKRGQNVTFRCDPISEHNRLYWYRQTLGQGPEFLTYFQNEAQLEKSRLLSDRFSAERPKGSFSTLEIQRTEQGDSAMYLCASSSQGASGTGELFFGEGSRLTVL.

This clonotype was observed many times. The gene calls are TRBV18 and TRBJ1-1; 9 bases line up with TRBD1. V was clipped by 5 bases and J by 3 bases; unmatched bases: 1. CDR3 size: 13 residues. The germline CDR1 and CDR2 sequences are KGHSH and LQKENI. The CDR3 is CASSDRGYTEAFF. The CDR3 nucleotides read TGTGCCAGCTCAGACAGGGGGTACACTGAAGCTTTCTTT.

This clonotype was detected ten times or more. The chain has TRBV7-8 and TRBJ2-5; TRBD2 agrees at 8 bases. Germline-derived CDR1 and CDR2 are SGHVS and FQNEAQ. The CDR3 has 19 amino acids. V lost 2 bases, J lost 1 base, and 15 bases stayed unmatched. As DNA, the CDR3 is TGTGCCAGCAGCTTAAGTCCGTGGGGGGTAGCGGGAATCCAAGAGACCCAGTACTTC. It codes for CASSLSPWGVAGIQETQYF. Filled out from reference TRBV7-8 and TRBJ2-5, the complete variable domain reads GAGVSQSPRYKVAKRGQDVALRCDPISGHVSLFWYQQALGQGPEFLTYFQNEAQLDKSGLPSDRFFAERPEGSVSTLKIQRTQQEDSAVYLCASSLSPWGVAGIQETQYFGPGTRLLVL.